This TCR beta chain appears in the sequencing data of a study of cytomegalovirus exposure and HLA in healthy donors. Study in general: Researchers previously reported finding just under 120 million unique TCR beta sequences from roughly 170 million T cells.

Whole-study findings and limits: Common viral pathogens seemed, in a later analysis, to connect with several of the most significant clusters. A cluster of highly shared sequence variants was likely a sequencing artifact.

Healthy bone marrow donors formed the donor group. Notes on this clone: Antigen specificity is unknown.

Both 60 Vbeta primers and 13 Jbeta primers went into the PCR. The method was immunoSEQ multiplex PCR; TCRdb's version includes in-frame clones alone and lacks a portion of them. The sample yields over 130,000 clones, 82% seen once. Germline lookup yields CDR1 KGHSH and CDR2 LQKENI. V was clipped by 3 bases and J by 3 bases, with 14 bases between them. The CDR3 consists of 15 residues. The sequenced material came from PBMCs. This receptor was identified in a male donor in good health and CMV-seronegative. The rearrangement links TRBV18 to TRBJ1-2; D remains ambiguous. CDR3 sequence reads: CASSPPEGSHYGYTF. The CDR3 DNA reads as TGTGCCAGCTCACCCCCGGAGGGCTCCCACTATGGCTACACCTTC.